One sample yielded the 25 T cell receptor beta chains listed below, sequenced in a study of regulatory T cells in long-lasting Graves disease. Arm-PCR of CDR3 regions and iRepertoire HTBI primers were used to build TCR beta libraries. TCRdb processed the multiplex PCR reads anew with MiXCR; each CDR3 protein has one entry. The data show around 400,000 distinct CDR3 sequences, around 20% seen once. Time point meaning: persistent/refractory GD, antithyroid drugs over 5 years with positive TRAb. Isolated PBMC RNA provided the starting material for the TCR library. Sequenced material: peripheral blood mononuclear cells (PBMCs), taken when the disease was refractory, from a patient treated with antithyroid drugs. Source of these receptors: a female donor with Graves disease.

This clonotype was found many times. The chain carries TRBV28 and TRBJ1-1; 10 nucleotides match TRBD1. The germline gives CDR1 MDHEN, CDR2 SYDVKM. The CDR3 contains 14 residues. J lost 5 bases, V lost 5 bases, and 5 bases had no gene match. CDR3 nucleotide sequence: TGTGCCAGCAGTCGGACAGGGGGGGTAACTGAAGCTTTCTTT. Its translation: CASSRTGGVTEAFF.

This clonotype occurred a few times. This CDR3 reads CASSLAEGRGVNTEAFF. CDR3 DNA sequence: TGCGCCAGCAGCTTGGCCGAGGGGCGCGGGGTGAACACTGAAGCTTTCTTT. The V gene is TRBV5-1, the J gene TRBJ1-1; a possible D gene is TRBD1 (5 bases). This CDR3 spans 17 amino acids. Trimming took off 0 bases at V and 0 bases at J, with 15 bases between the two ends. Germline CDR1 reads SGHRS; CDR2 reads YFSETQ.

This clonotype was recorded a few times. This chain uses TRBV10-3 with TRBJ2-1, with 15 bases aligning to TRBD2. The CDR3 consists of 20 residues. The J segment lost 0 bases and the V segment lost 3 bases, leaving 9 bases of the junction unmatched. The V gene's germline CDR1 is ENHRY and CDR2 SYGVKD. The DNA of the CDR3 is TGTGCCATCAGTGATCCCGGACTAGCGGGAGGGAATAGCTCCTACAATGAGCAGTTCTTC. Amino acid sequence: CAISDPGLAGGNSSYNEQFF.

The chain combines TRBV19 with TRBJ2-7, with D perhaps TRBD2 (6 bases). Germline loops: CDR1 LNHDA, CDR2 SQIVND (reference sequence). Trimming removed 0 bases from V and 3 bases from J, with 15 bases in between. The CDR3 loop spans 16 amino acids. Here the CDR3 reads CASSIDRDWRGYEQYF. The CDR3 bases are TGTGCCAGTAGTATAGATCGCGATTGGCGGGGCTACGAGCAGTACTTC.

This clonotype was counted at least ten times. V usage is TRBV2 and J usage is TRBJ2-6, with 11 bases matching TRBD1. Trimming cost V 5 bases and J 3 bases; bases outside gene matches: 6. CDR3 length equals 17 residues. The germline gives CDR1 SNHLY, CDR2 FYNNEI. The CDR3 coding sequence is TGTGCCAGCAGTCGGGACAGGGGGAATTTTGGGGCCAACGTCCTGACTTTC. Protein product: CASSRDRGNFGANVLTF.

Points on this clonotype: The germline gene is not matched at one end of the junction; a read error may be the cause. The chain joins TRBV12-5 to TRBJ2-4; 9 bases agree with TRBD1. The better agreement between TRBJ1-2 and the DNA end casts doubt on the J call. Germline loops: CDR1 LGHNT, CDR2 FRNRAP. CDR3 size: 18 residues. CDR3 sequence reads: CTSGLVPSGTGTRSGYTF. The CDR3 DNA sequence: TGTACTAGTGGTTTGGTACCTTCCGGGACAGGGACCCGTAGCGGCTACACCTTC.

This clonotype showed up just a few times. The chain recombines TRBV19 with TRBJ1-1; 7 positions agree with TRBD1. Per the germline V gene, CDR1 is LNHDA and CDR2 is SQIVND (reference sequence). V was clipped by 6 bases and J by 6 bases; unmatched bases: 13. The CDR3 extends over 15 amino acids. The CDR3 protein is CASRKNRGSRSEAFF. DNA for the CDR3: TGTGCCAGTAGGAAAAACAGGGGTTCCAGGTCTGAAGCTTTCTTT. The full variable domain, its missing parts supplied by reference TRBV19 and TRBJ1-1, is DGGITQSPKYLFRKEGQNVTLSCEQNLNHDAMYWYRQDPGQGLRLIYYSQIVNDFQKGDIAEGYSVSREKKESFPLTVTSAQKNPTAFYLCASRKNRGSRSEAFFGQGTRLTVV.

This clonotype was counted ten times or more. The rearrangement joins TRBV5-1 to TRBJ2-7; D not resolved. In germline, CDR1 is SGHRS, CDR2 YFSETQ. V shed 2 bases and J shed 5 bases, with 5 bases lying between them. The CDR3 has 11 amino acids. CDR3 region: CASSFLHEQYF. The CDR3 DNA reads as TGCGCCAGCAGCTTTCTCCACGAGCAGTACTTC.

This sequence joins TRBV27 and TRBJ1-2, with D possibly TRBD1 on 5 matching bases. The V and J ends lost 2 bases and 8 bases respectively, with 15 bases between them. The CDR3 spans 14 residues. Germline V gene sequence: CDR1 MNHEY, CDR2 SMNVEV (reference sequence). The CDR3 nucleotides read TGTGCCAGCAGTTTAAGAGGGGCTGGGGGGGGCTACACCTTC. Encoded protein: CASSLRGAGGGYTF.

This chain uses TRBV7-2 with TRBJ2-5; TRBD1 matches 9 bases. The V gene's germline CDR1 is SGHTA and CDR2 FQGNSA. CDR3 length: 17 residues. The V gene end was trimmed by 5 bases and the J gene end by 2 bases; junction bases not matched to a gene: 12. The CDR3 protein is CASSTKPGQGPQETQYF. The CDR3 DNA follows: TGTGCCAGCAGCACAAAACCGGGACAGGGACCTCAAGAGACCCAGTACTTC.

J is TRBJ2-1 and V is TRBV20-1, with 12 positions matching TRBD2. V was pared by 5 bases and J by 7 bases, with 9 bases of the junction left unmatched. Per the germline V gene, CDR1 is DFQATT and CDR2 is SNEGSKA (reference sequence). CDR3 length: 15 residues. CDR3 sequence reads: CSAFGLAGPRNEQFF. The CDR3 DNA reads TGCAGTGCTTTTGGACTAGCGGGGCCGAGGAATGAGCAGTTCTTC.

This clonotype was recorded many times. V usage is TRBV7-2 and J usage is TRBJ2-7; a weak D match, TRBD2 (6 bases). CDR1 is SGHTA, CDR2 FQGNSA, per germline. The CDR3 runs to 14 residues. V dropped 5 bases and J dropped 6 bases, with 17 bases sitting between them. As DNA, the CDR3 is TGTGCCAGCAGCCCTGGGTTGGGGGGAGGCGAGCAGTACTTC. It specifies CASSPGLGGGEQYF.

This clonotype was seen a few times. The chain carries TRBV5-1 and TRBJ2-7; 8 nucleotides align to TRBD2. The CDR3 is 14 amino acids. The V gene end was trimmed by 4 bases and the J gene end by 2 bases; junction bases not matched to a gene: 5. The germline CDR1 and CDR2 sequences are SGHRS and YFSETQ. The DNA of the CDR3 is TGCGCCAGCAGCCTGACTAGCGTGACCTACGAGCAGTACTTC. This gives the protein CASSLTSVTYEQYF.

This clonotype appeared a single time. An end of the junction differs from the germline gene, which may be a read error. The chain uses TRBV7-8 and TRBJ2-5; 11 nucleotides line up with TRBD2. The J call is uncertain, as TRBJ2-1 better fits the DNA end. The CDR3 extends over 18 amino acids. Germline-derived CDR1 and CDR2 are SGHVS and FQNEAQ. CDR3 nucleotides: TGTGCCAGCAGCCTAGCGGGAGGCCGGGCGGCCCCATACAATGAGCAGTTCTTC. It codes for CASSLAGGRAAPYNEQFF.

This clonotype has more than one count but fewer than ten. The chain employs TRBV5-1 and TRBJ2-2, with a possible D match to TRBD2 (6 bases). This CDR3 has 14 amino acids. Germline V lookup: CDR1 SGHRS, CDR2 YFSETQ. The V end was cut by 7 bases, the J end by 2 bases, with 12 bases between. In nucleotides, the CDR3 is TGCGCCAGCGCGGAGGGAACAAACACCGGGGAGCTGTTTTTT. Its protein is CASAEGTNTGELFF.

In this sample, this clonotype turned up a few times. The chain recombines TRBV24-1 with TRBJ2-7, with 7 bases identical to TRBD1. The CDR3 contains 14 residues. V gave up 5 bases and J gave up 2 bases; unmatched junction bases: 5. The germline V gene has CDR1 KGHDR and CDR2 SFDVKD. The CDR3 loop reads CATSATDRAYEQYF. In DNA, the CDR3 is TGTGCCACCAGTGCCACCGACAGGGCCTACGAGCAGTACTTC.

V is TRBV7-3 and J is TRBJ2-7, with 7 bases lining up with TRBD1. The germline V gene has CDR1 SGHTA and CDR2 FQGTGA. V lost 5 bases and J lost 3; bases outside the gene matches: 10. The CDR3 runs to 15 residues. In DNA form, the CDR3 reads TGTGCCAGCAGCCGCCTCCAGGGGGAAAGCTACGAGCAGTACTTC. As protein: CASSRLQGESYEQYF.

Remarks on this clonotype: A far larger clone is one nucleotide away, so this likely arose from a read error. The chain employs TRBV11-2 and TRBJ2-7; D ambiguous. CDR1 is SGHAT and CDR2 is FQNNGV in the germline V gene. V lost 0 bases and J lost 3, with 3 bases in between. The CDR3 loop spans 12 amino acids. CDR3 sequence reads: CASSLDDYEQYF. CDR3 bases: TGTGCCAGCAGCTTAGATGACTACGAGCAGTACTTC.

This clonotype was detected a few times. The CDR3 DNA follows: TGCGCCAGCAGCCTCAGCGGGAGTGGGTACATTCAGTACTTC. This translates into CASSLSGSGYIQYF. The chain couples TRBV5-1 to TRBJ2-4; 8 nucleotides agree with TRBD2. This CDR3 contains 14 residues. Germline V gene data show CDR1 as SGHRS and CDR2 as YFSETQ. The ends lost 4 bases at V and 8 bases at J; junction bases unmatched: 8.

The chain recombines TRBV19 with TRBJ2-5; 8 bases agree with TRBD1. CDR1 is LNHDA and CDR2 is SQIVND in the germline V gene (reference sequence). After removal of 2 bases from V and 2 bases from J, the junction contained 7 bases not matched to a gene. The CDR3 loop spans 16 amino acids. CDR3 DNA: TGTGCCAGTAGTATACAGGGGGCGCGAGGTCAAGAGACCCAGTACTTC. It yields the protein CASSIQGARGQETQYF. Full variable domain (rest looked up from reference TRBV19 and TRBJ2-5): DGGITQSPKYLFRKEGQNVTLSCEQNLNHDAMYWYRQDPGQGLRLIYYSQIVNDFQKGDIAEGYSVSREKKESFPLTVTSAQKNPTAFYLCASSIQGARGQETQYFGPGTRLLVL.

The gene calls are TRBV27 and TRBJ2-7; D tentatively reads TRBD1 or TRBD2 (5 bases each). The CDR3 runs 14 residues. Germline V gives CDR1 MNHEY, CDR2 SMNVEV (reference sequence). The V and J ends lost 5 bases and 3 bases respectively, with 14 bases between them. This chain's CDR3 is CASSGTVGHYEQYF. In DNA, the CDR3 is TGTGCCAGCAGTGGGACGGTCGGGCACTACGAGCAGTACTTC.

V is TRBV10-3 and J is TRBJ1-2, with D possibly TRBD1 on 5 matching bases. In germline, CDR1 is ENHRY, CDR2 SYGVKD. Trimming cost V 3 bases and J 6 bases, with 11 bases left between them. The CDR3 is 13 amino acids. The CDR3: CAISDGQGHGYTF. DNA of the CDR3: TGTGCCATCAGTGATGGGCAGGGACATGGCTACACCTTC.

A remark on this clonotype: A much larger clone is a single base away; this may be a read error. V and J are TRBV5-1 and TRBJ2-3; D unresolved. CDR3 length: 12 residues. Germline V gene sequence: CDR1 SGHRS, CDR2 YFSETQ. V gave up 4 bases and J gave up 0 bases, with 3 bases separating them. The CDR3 loop is CASSRSTDTQYF. The CDR3 nucleotides read TGCGCCAGCAGCCGTAGCACAGATACGCAGTATTTT.

A few counts support this clonotype. V gene TRBV19 combines with J gene TRBJ1-1; D is ambiguous. V lost 3 bases and J 0 bases, leaving 11 bases between the germline ends. The CDR3 has 15 amino acids. Germline V gene sequence: CDR1 LNHDA, CDR2 SQIVND (reference sequence). In DNA form, the CDR3 reads TGTGCCAGTAGTATTAGTGGACCCATGAACACTGAAGCTTTCTTT. This encodes CASSISGPMNTEAFF. Combining the CDR3 with reference TRBV19 and TRBJ1-1 gives the whole variable domain DGGITQSPKYLFRKEGQNVTLSCEQNLNHDAMYWYRQDPGQGLRLIYYSQIVNDFQKGDIAEGYSVSREKKESFPLTVTSAQKNPTAFYLCASSISGPMNTEAFFGQGTRLTVV.

V usage is TRBV5-1 and J usage is TRBJ2-7; possibly TRBD2 for D (6 bases). CDR3 size: 14 residues. The V end was cut by 6 bases, the J end by 0 bases, with 13 bases between. The germline CDR1 and CDR2 sequences are SGHRS and YFSETQ. The CDR3 DNA reads as TGCGCCAGCAACCCAGACGGGAGCTCCTACGAGCAGTACTTC. Encoded protein: CASNPDGSSYEQYF.